The 8 T cell receptor beta chains reported below all come from one sample, sequenced in a study of cytomegalovirus exposure and HLA in healthy donors. The PCR used 60 Vbeta and 13 Jbeta primers. Generated by immunoSEQ multiplex PCR, the TCRdb table keeps only in-frame clones and is missing some. The sample holds 140,000 to 150,000 clones; about four fifths are singletons and the top ten take around 4.1%. Sequencing was performed on PBMCs. The receptors stem from a man between 40 and 49 years old in good health and CMV-seronegative.

The V call is TRBV27, the J call TRBJ1-1; a possible D gene is TRBD1 (6 bases). V lost 4 bases to trimming and J lost 5 bases, with 11 bases between them. This CDR3 contains 13 residues. Germline V gene sequence: CDR1 MNHEY, CDR2 SMNVEV (reference sequence). Here the CDR3 reads CASSSRGRTEAFF. The CDR3, as DNA: TGTGCCAGCAGTTCCAGGGGTAGGACTGAAGCTTTCTTT.

The CDR3 nucleotides read TGTGCCAGCAGCAGAACGTTATATAGCAATCAGCCCCAGCATTTT. This gives the protein CASSRTLYSNQPQHF. This rearrangement joins TRBV6-5 to TRBJ1-5; D call uncertain. This CDR3 region has 15 residues. Per germline, CDR1 MNHEY and CDR2 SVGAGI. Trimming pared 6 bases from V and 0 bases from J, leaving 12 bases between.

V is TRBV29-1 and J is TRBJ1-1; D perhaps matches TRBD1 (6 bases). V was shortened by 5 bases and J by 4 bases, with 29 bases between the two germline ends. Germline V gives CDR1 SQVTM, CDR2 ANQGSEA. The CDR3 sequence is 18 residues long. In DNA, the CDR3 is TGCAGCGTTAGAATTATGGGCGGGGGCCCGAAGATAGGCACTGAAGCTTTCTTT. Residues: CSVRIMGGGPKIGTEAFF.

This clone was counted a single time. The rearrangement joins TRBV6-5 to TRBJ1-5, with a tentative D call TRBD1 (6 bases). The germline V gene encodes CDR1 MNHEY and CDR2 SVGAGI. V lost 5 bases and J 0 bases, leaving 11 bases between the germline ends. This CDR3 contains 15 residues. The CDR3 loop reads CASSRRGGSNQPQHF. In DNA form, the CDR3 reads TGTGCCAGCAGTCGTAGGGGGGGTAGCAATCAGCCCCAGCATTTT.

For the CDR3, the DNA is TGCGCCAGCAGCTCCTCGGGCAATCAGCCCCAGCATTTT. This gives the protein CASSSSGNQPQHF. The chain uses TRBV5-1 and TRBJ1-5; no reliable D call. The CDR3 extends over 13 amino acids. V was shortened by 3 bases and J by 2 bases, with 6 bases between the two germline ends. Germline V CDR1 and CDR2: SGHRS, YFSETQ.

The chain employs TRBV6-4 and TRBJ1-2; D is undetermined. V was shortened by 6 bases and J by 4 bases, with 18 bases between the two germline ends. Per the germline V gene, CDR1 is MRHNA and CDR2 is SNTAGT. The CDR3 totals 15 residues. The CDR3 DNA sequence: TGTGCCAGCAGGAACGCGGGCCAGAATCCCTATGGCTACACCTTC. This codes for CASRNAGQNPYGYTF.

This clone has only a few counts. The chain is built from TRBV14 and TRBJ2-1; 7 positions match TRBD2. The CDR3 length is 14 residues. Germline CDR1 reads SGHDN; CDR2 reads FVKESK. The junction had 4 bases not matched to a gene; V was cut back by 3 bases and J by 5 bases. The CDR3 coding sequence is TGTGCCAGCAGCCAGAGAGGGACTAACAATGAGCAGTTCTTC. This codes for CASSQRGTNNEQFF. Full variable domain (remainder filled in from reference TRBV14 and TRBJ2-1): EAGVTQFPSHSVIEKGQTVTLRCDPISGHDNLYWYRRVMGKEIKFLLHFVKESKQDESGMPNNRFLAERTGGTYSTLKVQPAELEDSGVYFCASSQRGTNNEQFFGPGTRLTVL.

The V call is TRBV9, the J call TRBJ2-5, with D perhaps matching TRBD2 (7 bases). Matching the DNA end better, TRBJ2-7 makes the J call doubtful. Looked up from germline, CDR1 is SGDLS and CDR2 is YYNGEE. The CDR3 covers 16 residues. CDR3 region: CASSARGASLTDEQYF. For the CDR3, the DNA is TGTGCCAGCAGCGCCCGGGGGGCTAGCTTAACCGACGAGCAGTACTTC.